Following are 11 T cell receptor beta chains from one sample sequenced in a study of technical replicates of blood from several donors. Profiling relied on immunoSEQ multiplex PCR, and the TCRdb table lists in-frame clones only, not all of them. Altogether 65,000 to 90,000 clones are present, around 85% being singletons, with the ten largest covering about 5%. The sequencing sample was made of PBMCs. The receptors here all came from a human donor in good health. Some clones in this sample may be carry-over from other donors' samples.

The CDR3 reads CASRPGGGAKETQYF. CDR3 nucleotides: TGTGCCAGCAGGCCCGGAGGGGGCGCAAAGGAGACCCAGTACTTC. This sequence joins TRBV9 and TRBJ2-5, with D tentatively TRBD1 (7 bases). V was pared by 5 bases and J by 5 bases, with 19 bases between. The CDR3 loop spans 15 amino acids. Germline CDR1 SGDLS, CDR2 YYNGEE.

A few counts support this clone. J is TRBJ1-4 and V is TRBV5-6; 7 positions agree with TRBD1. Trimming took 4 bases from V and 1 from J; bases not matched to a gene: 4. Germline V gives CDR1 SGHDT, CDR2 YYEEEE. The CDR3 consists of 15 residues. The CDR3 here is CASSETGVTNEKLFF. CDR3 coding DNA: TGTGCCAGCAGCGAAACAGGGGTAACTAATGAAAAACTGTTTTTT.

This CDR3 is CASIPRAPGGAGEQYF. CDR3 sequence (DNA): TGTGCCAGCATCCCGCGGGCTCCCGGGGGGGCTGGGGAGCAGTACTTC. The gene calls are TRBV2 and TRBJ2-7; 8 positions agree with TRBD2. Looked up from germline, CDR1 is SNHLY and CDR2 is FYNNEI. The CDR3 is 16 residues long. The J segment lost 7 bases and the V segment lost 7 bases, leaving 18 bases of the junction unmatched.

This chain links TRBV5-8 with TRBJ2-5; TRBD1 agrees at 9 bases. CDR1 SGHTS and CDR2 YDEGEE come from the germline V gene. This CDR3 is 13 amino acids long. V lost 4 bases and J lost 6; bases outside the gene matches: 4. CDR3 sequence reads: CASSDGQGKTQYF. CDR3 sequence (DNA): TGTGCCAGCAGCGATGGACAGGGGAAGACCCAGTACTTC.

The V and J genes are TRBV18 and TRBJ2-7, with a tentative D call TRBD2 (5 bases). Trimming cost V 1 base and J 3 bases, with 16 bases left between them. The CDR3 is 16 amino acids. Germline V gene lookup returns CDR1 KGHSH and CDR2 LQKENI. CDR3 amino acids: CASSPQEAKSIYEQYF. CDR3 sequence (DNA): TGTGCCAGCTCACCACAGGAGGCCAAAAGCATCTACGAGCAGTACTTC. The whole variable domain, filled in from reference TRBV18 and TRBJ2-7, reads NAGVMQNPRHLVRRRGQEARLRCSPMKGHSHVYWYRQLPEEGLKFMVYLQKENIIDESGMPKERFSAEFPKEGPSILRIQQVVRGDSAAYFCASSPQEAKSIYEQYFGPGTRLTVT.

This clone was observed once. This chain uses TRBV7-8 with TRBJ1-1; weak D call: TRBD1 (5 bases). This CDR3 is built from 13 residues. Deletions cut 3 bases from V and 4 bases from J, with 9 bases between. The V gene's germline CDR1 is SGHVS and CDR2 FQNEAQ. Written as DNA, the CDR3 is TGTGCCAGCAGCTTCGGGGGACGCACTGAAGCTTTCTTT. Its translation is CASSFGGRTEAFF. Full variable domain (rest looked up from reference TRBV7-8 and TRBJ1-1): GAGVSQSPRYKVAKRGQDVALRCDPISGHVSLFWYQQALGQGPEFLTYFQNEAQLDKSGLPSDRFFAERPEGSVSTLKIQRTQQEDSAVYLCASSFGGRTEAFFGQGTRLTVV.

The rearrangement uses TRBV4-3 and TRBJ1-2; perhaps TRBD1 as D (5 bases). Per the germline V gene, CDR1 is LGHNA and CDR2 is YSLEER. Trimming stripped 3 bases from V and 4 bases from J, with 12 bases between. The CDR3 is made up of 14 amino acids. CDR3 nucleotides: TGCGCCAGCAGCCAGATGGGGGAGGGCTATGGCTACACCTTC. Translated: CASSQMGEGYGYTF.

For this clone: A much larger clone is a single base away; this may be a read error. This CDR3 is also generated by other DNA sequences in the sample. The chain carries TRBV9 and TRBJ2-1; TRBD2 matches at 11 bases. The V and J ends lost 5 bases and 0 bases, in that order; junction bases with no gene match: 1. This CDR3 region has 15 residues. Looked up from germline, CDR1 is SGDLS and CDR2 is YYNGEE. The CDR3 sequence: CASSTSGSSYNEQFF. The CDR3 DNA reads as TGTGCCAGCAGTACTAGCGGGAGCTCCTACAATGAGCAGTTCTTC. The whole variable domain, filled in from reference TRBV9 and TRBJ2-1, reads DSGVTQTPKHLITATGQRVTLRCSPRSGDLSVYWYQQSLDQGLQFLIQYYNGEERAKGNILERFSAQQFPDLHSELNLSSLELGDSALYFCASSTSGSSYNEQFFGPGTRLTVL.

This chain joins TRBV21-1 and TRBJ1-6; no DNA check was done on the table's D call, TRBD1. TRBV21-1 represents a pseudogene. The CDR3 spans 15 residues. CDR3 nucleotides: TGTGCCAGCACCGCGGTAGACAGGGGGTATTCACCCCTCCACTTT. Its translation is CASTAVDRGYSPLHF.

This chain joins TRBV7-9 and TRBJ2-2; D call uncertain. The CDR3 contains 14 residues. V was trimmed by 6 bases and J by 7 bases, leaving 15 bases between them. The V gene's germline CDR1 is SEHNR and CDR2 FQNEAQ (reference sequence). CDR3: CASSPGSTYGELFF. CDR3 coding DNA: TGTGCCAGCAGTCCCGGGTCCACATACGGGGAGCTGTTTTTT.

V usage is TRBV5-1 and J usage is TRBJ2-7; 9 positions agree with TRBD2. The CDR3 contains 14 residues. Trimming removed 2 bases from V and 1 base from J; junction bases left unmatched: 1. Germline V gene lookup returns CDR1 SGHRS and CDR2 YFSETQ. DNA for the CDR3: TGCGCCAGCAGCTTTCTAGCGGGGTCCTACGAGCAGTACTTC. Translating gives CASSFLAGSYEQYF.